Detailed here is one TCR beta chain. The data belong to a study of blood T cell repertoires in COVID-19. As for the study in general: Nucleic acid was either cDNA or gDNA, and it came from T cells, B-cell-depleted T cells, or PBMCs.

As handled by the study authors: Amplification of reference gene primers provided the estimated nucleated cell counts. Using immunoSEQ multiplex PCR, the repertoire was profiled, and TCRdb retains in-frame clones only, with some absent. V, J and clone size derive from that table, while D and trimming were established from the DNA sequence. The sample contains just over 95,000 clones, 82% of which appear only once. The germline V gene has CDR1 MNHEY and CDR2 SVGEGT. This CDR3 is 15 amino acids long. The V and J ends lost 5 bases and 7 bases respectively, with 17 bases between them. The sample was peripheral blood. The chain couples TRBV6-2 or TRBV6-3 to TRBJ2-2; D is possibly TRBD1 (6 bases). The clonotype originates from a man at least 80 years old with acute or convalescent COVID-19. The CDR3 DNA sequence: TGTGCCAGCAGTGCGCTACAGGGTTGGGACGGGGAGCTGTTTTTT. Protein: CASSALQGWDGELFF.